This passage covers 31 T cell receptor beta chains from one sample sequenced in a study of T cells in women clearing cervical HPV infection. The table came from immunoSEQ multiplex PCR; TCRdb's copy has only in-frame clones and leaves some out. This specimen shows some 16,000 clones; the ten leading clones hold around 11%. The specimen was blood buffy coat. These receptors were collected from a woman aged 18-69 years with a cervical HPV16 infection that either progressed to CIN3+ or cleared (not recorded which).

As concerns this clone: The read terminates 3 residues before the CDR3 end, so the remaining end is supplied by the germline J gene. The V call is TRBV5-6, the J call TRBJ2-7, with TRBD2 as a possible D gene (6 bases). Trimming pared 0 bases from V and 4 bases from J, leaving 8 bases between. CDR1 and CDR2 from the germline V gene are SGHDT and YYEEEE. The CDR3 is 13 amino acids. The sequenced CDR3 bases are TGTGCCAGCAGCTTGGTACGGGGGTACGAG. Amino acids: CASSLVRGYE. The complete CDR3 sequence is CASSLVRGYEQYF.

About this clone itself: The read stops 3 residues short of the end of the CDR3; the missing end is completed from the germline J gene. The chain joins TRBV7-9 to TRBJ2-3; TRBD2 matches at 8 bases. Germline CDR1 reads SEHNR; CDR2 reads FQNEAQ (reference sequence). This CDR3 contains 14 residues. Germline trimming cut 4 bases from V and 6 bases from J; bases unmatched to any gene: 6. CDR3 bases read: TGTGCCAGCAGCTCGAGCGGGAGTGGCGATACG. It is translated as CASSSSGSGDT. The whole CDR3 region reads CASSSSGSGDTQYF.

Worth noting for this clone: The CDR3 goes on 3 residues after the read ends, and that part is filled in from the germline J gene. The rearrangement uses TRBV6-1 and TRBJ2-7; no definite D call. The V gene lost 4 bases and the J gene lost 3 bases, with 10 bases spanning the gap. The CDR3 contains 13 residues. The germline V gene encodes CDR1 MNHNS and CDR2 SASEGT. CDR3 amino acids: CASSAWANYEQYF. The CDR3 bases that were read are TGTGCCAGCAGTGCGTGGGCTAACTACGAG.

About this clone itself: The read is 3 residues too short to cover the CDR3 end, so that end is filled in from the germline J gene. The chain carries TRBV30 and TRBJ1-2; the D gene is possibly TRBD1 (6 bases). CDR1 is GTSNPN, CDR2 SVGIG, per germline (reference sequence). The CDR3 spans 19 residues. The V gene lost 2 bases and the J gene lost 5 bases, with 30 bases spanning the gap. The part of the CDR3 DNA that was read is TGTGCCTGGAGTTTCCCGCGGGGGGGGGCGCAGGTGGCGAGTTATGGC. Amino acids: CAWSFPRGGAQVASYG. The entire CDR3 is CAWSFPRGGAQVASYGYTF.

Partial CDR3 DNA: TGCGCCAGCAGTTCGGACAGTTATAGCAATCAGCCC. Its translation is CASSSDSYSNQP. The full CDR3 protein reads CASSSDSYSNQPQHF. This chain connects TRBV10-2 to TRBJ1-5; tentatively, D is TRBD1 (6 bases). The CDR3 is cut off 3 residues early in the read; its end comes from the germline J gene. This CDR3 contains 15 residues. V was shortened by 5 bases and J by 0 bases, with 11 bases between the two germline ends. Germline CDR1 is WSHSY and CDR2 is SAAADI.

As regards this clone: Read data end 3 residues before the CDR3 end; the end is taken from the germline J gene. The chain links TRBV20-1 to TRBJ2-5, with 8 bases that match TRBD2. The J segment lost 6 bases and the V segment lost 6 bases, leaving 15 bases of the junction unmatched. The germline V gene encodes CDR1 DFQATT and CDR2 SNEGSKA (reference sequence). This CDR3 is 15 amino acids long. The DNA read from the CDR3 is TGCAGTGCCAGCCCTTTAGCGGGGCGGGTACAGACC. Translating it yields CSASPLAGRVQT. The CDR3 in full is CSASPLAGRVQTQYF.

Concerning this clone itself: The read ends 3 residues shy of where the CDR3 ends; the end is completed using the germline J gene. The gene calls are TRBV11-2 and TRBJ2-7; D not resolved. V lost 4 bases to trimming and J lost 3 bases, with 13 bases between them. This CDR3 contains 14 residues. Germline V CDR1 and CDR2: SGHAT, FQNNGV. The sequenced CDR3 bases are TGTGCCAGCAGCTCGACAAGGCCAGACTACGAG. Its protein product is CASSSTRPDYE. The complete CDR3 reads CASSSTRPDYEQYF. The full variable domain, rest sourced from reference TRBV11-2 and TRBJ2-7, is EAGVAQSPRYKIIEKRQSVAFWCNPISGHATLYWYQQILGQGPKLLIQFQNNGVVDDSQLPKDRFSAERLKGVDSTLKIQPAKLEDSAVYLCASSSTRPDYEQYFGPGTRLTVT.

A remark on this clone: The CDR3 end falls 3 residues outside the read, so it is completed with the germline J gene. The chain uses TRBV14 and TRBJ2-5, with D maybe TRBD1 (5 bases). This CDR3 region has 17 residues. The germline V gene has CDR1 SGHDN and CDR2 FVKESK. Trimming removed 7 bases from V and 2 bases from J, with 23 bases in between. CDR3 DNA (partial): TGTGCCAGCACCCGAGATCCAATACAGGTGACTCAAGAGACC. Residues: CASTRDPIQVTQET. The whole CDR3 protein reads CASTRDPIQVTQETQYF. The full variable domain, rest sourced from reference TRBV14 and TRBJ2-5, is EAGVTQFPSHSVIEKGQTVTLRCDPISGHDNLYWYRRVMGKEIKFLLHFVKESKQDESGMPNNRFLAERTGGTYSTLKVQPAELEDSGVYFCASTRDPIQVTQETQYFGPGTRLLVL.

Notes on this clone: Sequencing ends 3 residues short of the CDR3 end; the germline J gene provides the rest. The chain has TRBV2 and TRBJ2-7; TRBD1 matches 11 bases. The CDR3 spans 14 residues. V dropped 8 bases and J dropped 2; count of bases not matched to a gene: 5. Germline lookup yields CDR1 SNHLY and CDR2 FYNNEI. The CDR3 region is CASGQGAAAYEQYF. The CDR3 DNA, read in part, is TGTGCCAGCGGACAGGGGGCGGCTGCCTACGAG.

The CDR3 reads CASKPHSNTEAFF. CDR3 DNA, as far as it was read: TGTGCCAGCAAACCCCACTCAAACACTGAA. The chain uses TRBV27 and TRBJ1-1; D gene ambiguous. Read data end 3 residues before the CDR3 end; the end is taken from the germline J gene. V gave up 7 bases and J gave up 2 bases, with 11 bases separating them. The CDR3 runs to 13 residues. Germline lookup yields CDR1 MNHEY and CDR2 SMNVEV (reference sequence).

Notes on this clone: The sequence runs out 3 residues before the end of the CDR3; the remainder is reconstructed from the germline J gene. The chain is built from TRBV20-1 and TRBJ2-2, with 8 bases lining up with TRBD1. The CDR3 totals 17 residues. After removal of 3 bases from V and 6 bases from J, the junction contained 15 bases not matched to a gene. Germline CDR1 and CDR2: DFQATT and SNEGSKA (reference sequence). The CDR3 bases that were read are TGCAGTGCTAGGAGCCCCCCGACAGGGGTCAAGGCCGGGGAG. Its protein is CSARSPPTGVKAGE. In full, the CDR3 reads CSARSPPTGVKAGELFF.

On this clone itself: The read finishes 3 residues shy of the CDR3 end, and the germline J gene is used to complete it. The V gene is TRBV5-1, the J gene TRBJ2-7, with D possibly being TRBD1 (6 bases). Germline V gene sequence: CDR1 SGHRS, CDR2 YFSETQ. The CDR3 sequence is 15 residues long. V was trimmed by 4 bases and J by 2 bases, leaving 16 bases between them. Partial CDR3 DNA: TGCGCCAGCAGCCTCCCCAGGGGCGGCACCTACGAG. This encodes CASSLPRGGTYE. The full-length CDR3 reads as CASSLPRGGTYEQYF.

On this clone itself: The read halts 3 residues ahead of the CDR3 end, with the missing end drawn from the germline J gene. The rearrangement uses TRBV5-1 and TRBJ1-1; unclear D gene. The CDR3 contains 15 residues. The germline gives CDR1 SGHRS, CDR2 YFSETQ. With 0 bases removed from V and 3 bases from J, the gap between germline ends came to 12 bases. CDR3 amino acids: CASSLEGKGYTEAFF. CDR3 DNA (partial): TGCGCCAGCAGCTTGGAGGGTAAGGGCTACACTGAA.

A word on this clone: The sequence runs out 3 residues before the end of the CDR3; the remainder is reconstructed from the germline J gene. The V gene is TRBV2, the J gene TRBJ1-5; 8 bases fit TRBD1. V trimming: 5 bases; J trimming: 1 base; junction bases outside the gene matches: 7. Germline V gives CDR1 SNHLY, CDR2 FYNNEI. The CDR3 is made up of 16 amino acids. CDR3 bases read: TGTGCCAGCAGTTTTCAGGGGGCGCGAAGCAATCAGCCC. This gives the protein CASSFQGARSNQP. The entire CDR3 protein is CASSFQGARSNQPQHF.

Note on this clone: The CDR3 end lies 3 residues beyond the end of the read and is filled in from the germline J gene. This sequence joins TRBV28 and TRBJ2-7; 7 nucleotides align to TRBD2. Trimming took 5 bases from V and 3 from J; bases not matched to a gene: 7. Germline CDR1 MDHEN, CDR2 SYDVKM. The CDR3 covers 14 residues. CDR3: CASSQTSSIYEQYF. Incomplete CDR3 DNA: TGTGCCAGCAGTCAGACTAGCTCTATCTACGAG.

Remarks on this clone: The read stops 3 residues short of the end of the CDR3; the missing end is completed from the germline J gene. This chain joins TRBV20-1 and TRBJ2-5, with 11 bases lining up with TRBD1. Germline trimming cut 6 bases from V and 5 bases from J; bases unmatched to any gene: 8. The V gene's germline CDR1 is DFQATT and CDR2 SNEGSKA (reference sequence). This CDR3 comprises 14 residues. The CDR3 here is CSADPGDRGETQYF. The covered CDR3 bases are TGCAGTGCCGACCCGGGGGACAGGGGGGAGACC.

This CDR3 reads CASSPETRTDTQYF. The part of the CDR3 DNA that was read is TGTGCCAGCTCACCCGAGACACGCACAGATACG. J is TRBJ2-3 and V is TRBV18; D not resolved. The read terminates 3 residues ahead of where the CDR3 ends, so the germline J gene completes it. CDR1 is KGHSH and CDR2 is LQKENI in the germline V gene. The CDR3 totals 14 residues. Trimming stripped 3 bases from V and 1 base from J, with 8 bases between. The whole variable domain, remainder taken from reference TRBV18 and TRBJ2-3, is NAGVMQNPRHLVRRRGQEARLRCSPMKGHSHVYWYRQLPEEGLKFMVYLQKENIIDESGMPKERFSAEFPKEGPSILRIQQVVRGDSAAYFCASSPETRTDTQYFGPGTRLTVL.

By frequency, this clone registers medium-sized. The CDR3 end is not reached by the read, which stops 3 residues before it; the germline J gene fills it in. This chain links TRBV5-1 with TRBJ1-4; 9 bases are a match to TRBD1. The CDR3 contains 14 residues. Germline V gene lookup returns CDR1 SGHRS and CDR2 YFSETQ. Trimming took 2 bases from V and 5 from J; bases not matched to a gene: 1. Incomplete CDR3 DNA: TGCGCCAGCAGCTTACAGGGGGCGAATGAAAAA. Its translation is CASSLQGANEK. The whole CDR3 reads CASSLQGANEKLFF.

Comment on this clone: The sequence runs out 3 residues before the end of the CDR3; the remainder is reconstructed from the germline J gene. The chain recombines TRBV5-1 with TRBJ2-5, with 9 bases fitting TRBD2. The CDR3 runs 16 residues. The V and J ends lost 5 bases and 0 bases, in that order; junction bases with no gene match: 8. Per the germline V gene, CDR1 is SGHRS and CDR2 is YFSETQ. CDR3 amino acids: CASRVGASGNQETQYF. The CDR3 bases that were read are TGCGCCAGCAGGGTGGGGGCTAGCGGGAACCAAGAGACC.

Comments on this clone: The read comes to an end 3 residues before the CDR3 does, leaving the germline J gene to fill in the end. The genes are TRBV5-1 and TRBJ2-7, with 8 bases fitting TRBD1. Germline V gene sequence: CDR1 SGHRS, CDR2 YFSETQ. V dropped 4 bases and J dropped 5; count of bases not matched to a gene: 8. This CDR3 comprises 14 residues. CDR3 amino acids: CASSTGTGLHEQYF. CDR3 DNA (partial): TGCGCCAGCAGCACCGGGACAGGTCTCCACGAG.

To note about this clone: Read coverage stops 3 residues before the CDR3 terminus; the germline J gene supplies the remainder. This chain links TRBV20-1 with TRBJ2-1; the D is unclear. Germline assignment: CDR1 DFQATT and CDR2 SNEGSKA (reference sequence). The V and J ends lost 3 bases and 5 bases respectively, with 11 bases between them. The CDR3 has 13 amino acids. Incomplete CDR3 DNA: TGCAGTGCTAGCCCCTTAGTTAACAATGAG. It translates to CSASPLVNNE. In full, the CDR3 reads CSASPLVNNEQFF.

This clone is deemed medium-sized by its frequency. The read halts 3 residues ahead of the CDR3 end, with the missing end drawn from the germline J gene. The chain is built from TRBV18 and TRBJ2-3; D remains ambiguous. This CDR3 has 16 residues. The germline gives CDR1 KGHSH, CDR2 LQKENI. Between the trimmed V and J ends, which lost 6 bases and 2 bases, there was a span of 18 bases. The CDR3 DNA, read in part, is TGTGCCAGCTCCCCCGGGTCCCTCTTACACACAGATACG. Its protein product is CASSPGSLLHTDT. The whole CDR3 region reads CASSPGSLLHTDTQYF.

In the case of this clone: The missing CDR3 end, 3 residues past where the read stops, is filled in from the germline J gene. The chain joins TRBV4-2 to TRBJ1-3; D remains unclear. Trimming stripped 1 base from V and 2 bases from J, with 9 bases between. The CDR3 length is 15 residues. Per the germline V gene, CDR1 is LGHNA and CDR2 is YNFKEQ. CDR3 DNA, as far as it was read: TGTGCCAGCAGCCAAGTGCCCGGGGCTGGAAACACC. It codes for CASSQVPGAGNT. In full, the CDR3 reads CASSQVPGAGNTIYF.

About this clone: Read coverage stops 3 residues before the CDR3 terminus; the germline J gene supplies the remainder. The chain carries TRBV20-1 and TRBJ2-1; 10 bases are shared with TRBD2. CDR3 length equals 15 residues. V trimming: 2 bases; J trimming: 4 bases; junction bases outside the gene matches: 5. Germline CDR1 is DFQATT and CDR2 is SNEGSKA (reference sequence). CDR3 bases read: TGCAGTGCTAGACCAGGGACTAGCGCTTACAATGAG. This translates into CSARPGTSAYNE. In full, the CDR3 reads CSARPGTSAYNEQFF.

For this clone: The CDR3 end falls 3 residues outside the read, so it is completed with the germline J gene. The chain combines TRBV5-5 with TRBJ1-1; 8 bases are a match to TRBD1. With V trimmed by 4 bases and J by 4 bases, 6 bases remained unmatched. CDR1 is SGHKS and CDR2 is YYEKEE in the germline V gene (reference sequence). The CDR3 is 14 amino acids. The DNA read from the CDR3 is TGTGCCAGCAGCGGGGACAGGTGGGTCACTGAA. It is translated as CASSGDRWVTE. The CDR3 reads in full as CASSGDRWVTEAFF.

According to its frequency, this clone is medium-sized. The read ends 3 residues before the CDR3 terminus; that terminus is restored from the germline J gene. The gene calls are TRBV19 and TRBJ2-3, with 9 bases identical to TRBD1. Germline assignment: CDR1 LNHDA and CDR2 SQIVND (reference sequence). The CDR3 has 15 residues. V gave up 6 bases and J gave up 3 bases; unmatched junction bases: 7. Incomplete CDR3 DNA: TGTGCCAGTAGGAGACAGGGGGTCACGACAGATACG. It codes for CASRRQGVTTDT. The full CDR3 reads CASRRQGVTTDTQYF.

Points on this clone: The read terminates 3 residues before the CDR3 end, so the remaining end is supplied by the germline J gene. The chain links TRBV5-1 to TRBJ2-1; 9 bases map to TRBD1. After removal of 3 bases from V and 2 bases from J, the junction contained 3 bases not matched to a gene. Germline CDR1 reads SGHRS; CDR2 reads YFSETQ. The CDR3 is 15 residues long. The sequenced CDR3 bases are TGCGCCAGCAGCTCCAGACAGGGGGCCTACAATGAG. This codes for CASSSRQGAYNE. The whole CDR3 sequence is CASSSRQGAYNEQFF.

Here the CDR3 reads CASSQETLAGGYTGELFF. The CDR3 bases that were read are TGTGCCAGCAGCCAAGAAACGCTAGCGGGGGGCTACACCGGGGAG. V and J are TRBV4-2 and TRBJ2-2; 11 nucleotides match TRBD2. The CDR3 end lies 3 residues beyond the end of the read and is filled in from the germline J gene. Germline CDR1 reads LGHNA; CDR2 reads YNFKEQ. Unmatched junction bases numbered 6, after V lost 0 bases and J lost 3 bases. This CDR3 has 18 amino acids.

A remark on this clone: Sequencing ends 3 residues short of the CDR3 end; the germline J gene provides the rest. This chain connects TRBV5-1 to TRBJ1-6, with a possible D match to TRBD1 (5 bases). Germline V gives CDR1 SGHRS, CDR2 YFSETQ. The germline V and J ends were trimmed by 2 bases and 7 bases, with 16 bases remaining between them. The CDR3 is 16 residues long. The chain's CDR3 is CASSLGPRVLNSPLHF. CDR3 bases read: TGCGCCAGCAGCTTAGGTCCCAGGGTTTTGAATTCACCC.

Notes on this clone: The CDR3 end lies 3 residues beyond the end of the read and is filled in from the germline J gene. The chain couples TRBV30 to TRBJ1-1, with a weak D call TRBD1 (5 bases). The length of the CDR3 is 13 residues. V was cut by 4 bases and J by 5 bases, with 14 bases left in between. CDR1 GTSNPN and CDR2 SVGIG come from the germline V gene (reference sequence). Here the CDR3 reads CAWTHGKGTEAFF. CDR3 DNA (partial): TGTGCCTGGACCCACGGGAAGGGGACTGAA.

Of note for this clone: Read sequence stops 3 residues before the CDR3 end, and the germline J gene provides the missing end. The V gene is TRBV7-9, the J gene TRBJ2-6; weak D call: TRBD1 (6 bases). Per germline, CDR1 SEHNR and CDR2 FQNEAQ (reference sequence). V shed 5 bases and J shed 6 bases, with 11 bases lying between them. This CDR3 has 14 residues. The DNA read from the CDR3 is TGTGCCAGCAGCCTAACAGGGCTGGCCAACGTC. Its protein product is CASSLTGLANV. The full CDR3 sequence reads CASSLTGLANVLTF.